This note documents a single T cell receptor (beta chain) sequence. The antigen is undetermined. Possible read error: a much larger clone is one base away. These data belong to a study of blood T cells in healthy people across ages. Broader study findings: Significant beta diversity loss was already apparent by age approximately 38, declining roughly linearly. The unknown donor CMV status may have confounded expanded clonotype changes. The study regarded diversity estimates from one million T cells as underestimates.

RNA extraction gave at least 5.5 micrograms of total RNA per sample. A J-beta primer mix and a sample-barcoded 5' primer were used in a second PCR of roughly 6 to 12 cycles. TCRdb reprocessed the 5' RACE reads via MiXCR and lists one record per CDR3 protein. This sample carries around 970,000 distinct CDR3 sequences, roughly 50% of them seen once, and the ten largest clones take 20% to 25%. Germline-derived CDR1 and CDR2 are SGHRS and YFSETQ. V lost 0 bases and J 7 bases, leaving 20 bases between the germline ends. CDR3 length equals 16 residues. Sequenced: blood. This chain connects TRBV5-1 to TRBJ2-7, with D uncertain. The source is a woman aged 60 to 75 in good health. The CDR3 sequence is CASSLALADYYNEQYF. DNA of the CDR3: TGCGCCAGCAGCTTGGCTTTAGCAGATTACTACAATGAGCAGTACTTC. Supplemented by reference TRBV5-1 and TRBJ2-7, the full variable domain reads KAGVTQTPRYLIKTRGQQVTLSCSPISGHRSVSWYQQTPGQGLQFLFEYFSETQRNKGNFPGRFSGRQFSNSRSEMNVSTLELGDSALYLCASSLALADYYNEQYFGPGTRLTVT.